This T cell receptor beta chain was identified in a study of blood T cell repertoires in COVID-19. Turning to the study itself: The United States, Italy and Spain were the sources of the acute and convalescent COVID-19 samples. The analysed material was cDNA or gDNA that came from T cells, B-cell-depleted T cells, or PBMCs.

Authors' data handling: Reference gene primer amplification in the assay estimated nucleated cell counts. Clones were sequenced by immunoSEQ multiplex PCR, and TCRdb holds only the in-frame ones, with some missing. D and trimming come from the DNA, and the V and J calls and clone size come from that table. The sample has roughly 200,000 clones, more than 75% seen once. The CDR3 sequence is 21 residues long. The ends were cut back, 0 bases at V and 5 bases at J, with 30 bases in the middle. Germline V gene data show CDR1 as SGDLS and CDR2 as YYNGEE. This sequence originates from a middle-aged man with active or convalescent COVID-19. The sample taken for sequencing was peripheral blood. The rearrangement links TRBV9 to TRBJ2-1; maybe TRBD2 (6 bases). This CDR3 is CASSVDFPGVSGGMRDNEQFF. The CDR3 nucleotides are TGTGCCAGCAGCGTAGATTTTCCGGGAGTTTCTGGCGGCATGCGGGACAATGAGCAGTTCTTC.